This T cell receptor (beta chain) was identified in a study of regulatory T cells in long-lasting Graves disease. Arm-PCR of CDR3 regions and iRepertoire HTBI primers were used to build TCR beta libraries. In TCRdb, the multiplex PCR reads were re-called with MiXCR into one record per CDR3 protein. Of roughly 360,000 distinct CDR3 sequences in the sample, 10% to 15% were seen once. Time point of the sample: newly diagnosed GD, antithyroid drugs for less than 3 months. With RNA extracted from PBMCs as input, the TCR library was made. This clonotype has ten or more counts. These data also featured in a second study, about T cells in Graves' hyperthyroidism and ophthalmopathy.

The source of this sequence is a woman in her late teens or twenties with Graves disease. The sequencing used peripheral blood mononuclear cells (PBMCs), collected at new diagnosis, from a patient treated with antithyroid drugs.

CDR3 sequence: CASSYGGALNEQFF. The CDR3 nucleotides are TGCGCCAGCAGCTACGGGGGGGCCTTGAATGAGCAGTTCTTC. V gene TRBV5-1 combines with J gene TRBJ2-1; 8 bases line up with TRBD2. V dropped 3 bases and J dropped 7; count of bases not matched to a gene: 6. Looked up from germline, CDR1 is SGHRS and CDR2 is YFSETQ. The CDR3 covers 14 residues.